The TCR beta chain described here comes from a study of T cell repertoires in cytomegalovirus infection. This clonotype was observed at least ten times. Its antigen is not identified. TCRdb passed the reads through MiXCR, listing each CDR3 protein once. The table includes 100,000 to 150,000 distinct CDR3 sequences, 8% to 9% detected once. The length of the CDR3 is 16 residues. Trimming cost V 3 bases and J 7 bases; bases outside gene matches: 13. Study-level findings and limits: There were HLA-C-restricted CMV-specific TCR beta clonotypes dominating the ex vivo response.

V and J are TRBV12-3 or TRBV12-4 and TRBJ2-7, with 9 bases aligning to TRBD2. This receptor was identified in a human donor in good health (CMV status not recorded). Some clones in this sample may be carry-over from other donors' samples. Sequencing used PBMCs. Here the CDR3 DNA reads TGTGCCAGCAGTTTTTCCCCTAGCGGGGTCCCTAAAGAGCAGTACTTC. Protein sequence: CASSFSPSGVPKEQYF.